The 28 T cell receptor beta chains below were found in one sample sequenced in a study of technical replicates of blood from several donors. TCRdb's table, derived via immunoSEQ multiplex PCR, lists solely in-frame clones and lacks some. Seen here are around 100,000 clones, 95% to 97% observed once, and the top ten hold about 0.36%. Input material: T cells isolated from PBMCs. The origin of the receptors is a human donor in good health.

The CDR3, as DNA: TGTGCCAGCAGTCGACAGGGTACGGGCGAGCAGTACTTC. Translation gives CASSRQGTGEQYF. The V gene is TRBV28, the J gene TRBJ2-7; 7 bases match TRBD1. Trimming took 5 bases from V and 6 from J; bases not matched to a gene: 7. The CDR3 sequence is 13 residues long. Germline values: CDR1 MDHEN, CDR2 SYDVKM.

The rearrangement uses TRBV5-6 and TRBJ1-5; D might be TRBD1 (6 bases). CDR3 length: 14 residues. Trimming took 4 bases from V and 1 from J, leaving 9 bases between them. CDR1 SGHDT and CDR2 YYEEEE come from the germline V gene. The DNA for the CDR3 is TGTGCCAGCAGCCTAACAGGGAGCAATCAGCCCCAGCATTTT. It specifies CASSLTGSNQPQHF.

The chain has TRBV7-9 and TRBJ1-2; D may be TRBD1 (6 bases). Trimming cost V 5 bases and J 4 bases, with 23 bases left between them. Germline V gene lookup returns CDR1 SEHNR and CDR2 FQNEAQ (reference sequence). This CDR3 contains 17 residues. The CDR3 nucleotides read TGTGCCAGCAGCCATCGCCCCTTTAAGACAGGTCCCTATGGCTACACCTTC. Protein product: CASSHRPFKTGPYGYTF.

J is TRBJ1-3 and V is TRBV27; D perhaps matches TRBD1 (6 bases). Trimming left V 6 bases short and J 4 bases short, with 10 bases between. This CDR3 has 13 amino acids. Per the germline V gene, CDR1 is MNHEY and CDR2 is SMNVEV (reference sequence). The DNA for the CDR3 is TGTGCCAGCAGAGCGGGGGCCGGAAACACCATATATTTT. Its protein product is CASRAGAGNTIYF.

The chain couples TRBV6-1 to TRBJ2-7, with TRBD2 identical over 14 bases. The V gene end was trimmed by 7 bases and the J gene end by 2 bases; junction bases not matched to a gene: 4. The CDR3 length is 15 residues. CDR1 and CDR2 from the germline V gene are MNHNS and SASEGT. CDR3 region: CASKGLAGGAYEQYF. The CDR3 coding sequence is TGTGCCAGCAAAGGACTAGCGGGAGGCGCCTACGAGCAGTACTTC.

The rearrangement links TRBV28 to TRBJ1-4; no reliable D call. This CDR3 has 14 amino acids. Germline V lookup: CDR1 MDHEN, CDR2 SYDVKM. With 3 bases removed from V and 0 bases from J, the gap between germline ends came to 5 bases. CDR3 in DNA: TGTGCCAGCAGTTTTCATGCAACTAATGAAAAACTGTTTTTT. Translated, it gives CASSFHATNEKLFF.

The chain employs TRBV6-5 and TRBJ1-1, with D perhaps matching TRBD1 (5 bases). Germline V lookup: CDR1 MNHEY, CDR2 SVGAGI. V was cut by 10 bases and J by 4 bases, with 16 bases left in between. This CDR3 comprises 13 residues. The CDR3 nucleotides are TGTGCCACTAAGTCACAGGTGAGCACTGAAGCTTTCTTT. Its translation is CATKSQVSTEAFF.

This chain joins TRBV9 and TRBJ2-1; 7 bases are shared with TRBD1. Germline V gene sequence: CDR1 SGDLS, CDR2 YYNGEE. The J segment lost 4 bases and the V segment lost 0 bases, leaving 4 bases of the junction unmatched. There are 15 residues in the CDR3. Written as DNA, the CDR3 is TGTGCCAGCAGCGTAGTAGTGACAGGGTACAATGAGCAGTTCTTC. This translates into CASSVVVTGYNEQFF.

A word on this clone: The germline gene is not matched at one end of the junction; a read error may be the cause. The CDR3 region is CASSSQREGSHEQYF. CDR3 bases: TGTGCCAGCAGCTCCCAGCGGGAGGGCTCCCACGAGCAGTACTTC. The chain uses TRBV9 and TRBJ2-7, with 10 bases lining up with TRBD2. Looked up from germline, CDR1 is SGDLS and CDR2 is YYNGEE. The CDR3 sequence is 15 residues long.

The V and J genes are TRBV10-3 and TRBJ1-5, with D perhaps matching TRBD1 (6 bases). This CDR3 contains 15 residues. Germline V lookup: CDR1 ENHRY, CDR2 SYGVKD. Trimming took off 0 bases at V and 6 bases at J, with 12 bases between the two ends. This CDR3 reads CAISESGGRGQPQHF. The DNA of the CDR3 is TGTGCCATCAGTGAGTCTGGGGGCCGGGGTCAGCCCCAGCATTTT.

The J gene is TRBJ2-1, the V gene TRBV7-3; 7 bases fit TRBD2. The CDR3 runs 12 residues. The V and J ends lost 5 bases and 12 bases, in that order; junction bases with no gene match: 7. The germline V gene has CDR1 SGHTA and CDR2 FQGTGA. CDR3 sequence reads: CASSPRDYRQFF. As DNA, the CDR3 is TGTGCCAGCAGCCCCCGGGACTATAGGCAGTTCTTC.

The DNA of the CDR3 is TGTGCCAGCCGGGGAGCAGCGAACTCCTACGAGCAGTACTTC. Encoded protein: CASRGAANSYEQYF. This sequence joins TRBV6-5 and TRBJ2-7; D might be TRBD2 (5 bases). This CDR3 region has 14 residues. Germline-derived CDR1 and CDR2 are MNHEY and SVGAGI. V lost 8 bases and J lost 0, with 14 bases in between.

The chain links TRBV9 to TRBJ2-7; 7 bases fit TRBD2. With 5 bases clipped from V and 5 bases from J, the junction kept 13 bases outside the gene matches. Germline V gene lookup returns CDR1 SGDLS and CDR2 YYNGEE. CDR3 size: 15 residues. The CDR3 region has the DNA TGTGCCAGCAGGGGGCGAGCCGGGAGGCGCGACGAGCAGTACTTC. It specifies CASRGRAGRRDEQYF.

The V call is TRBV7-9, the J call TRBJ2-7; 11 nucleotides align to TRBD1. The CDR3 length is 15 residues. Per the germline V gene, CDR1 is SEHNR and CDR2 is FQNEAQ (reference sequence). With V trimmed by 7 bases and J by 5 bases, 10 bases remained unmatched. The CDR3 protein is CASTGQGAFSHEQYF. The CDR3 DNA reads as TGTGCCAGCACCGGACAGGGGGCGTTCAGCCACGAGCAGTACTTC. The full variable domain, rest sourced from reference TRBV7-9 and TRBJ2-7, is DTGVSQNPRHKITKRGQNVTFRCDPISEHNRLYWYRQTLGQGPEFLTYFQNEAQLEKSRLLSDRFSAERPKGSFSTLEIQRTEQGDSAMYLCASTGQGAFSHEQYFGPGTRLTVT.

The chain carries TRBV4-1 and TRBJ2-7, with 7 bases identical to TRBD2. CDR1 is MGHRA and CDR2 is YSYEKL in the germline V gene. The CDR3 spans 14 residues. Losses at the gene ends were 3 bases for V and 0 bases for J; bases not matched to a gene: 2. CDR3 bases: TGCGCCAGCAGCCAGTTAGCGGGCTCCTACGAGCAGTACTTC. Its translation is CASSQLAGSYEQYF.

The V call is TRBV11-3, the J call TRBJ2-1, with D unclear. Between the trimmed V and J ends, which lost 5 bases and 2 bases, there was a span of 4 bases. The CDR3 sequence is 12 residues long. Germline V gene sequence: CDR1 SGHNT, CDR2 YENEEA. Here the CDR3 DNA reads TGTGCCAGCAGCCGAGCCTACAATGAGCAGTTCTTC. It specifies CASSRAYNEQFF. The full variable domain, completed using reference TRBV11-3 and TRBJ2-1, is EAGVVQSPRYKIIEKKQPVAFWCNPISGHNTLYWYLQNLGQGPELLIRYENEEAVDDSQLPKDRFSAERLKGVDSTLKIQPAELGDSAVYLCASSRAYNEQFFGPGTRLTVL.

As for this clone: The sample contains more than one DNA sequence encoding this CDR3. This chain uses TRBV29-1 with TRBJ2-7, with 8 bases identical to TRBD2. Trimming removed 4 bases from V and 4 bases from J; junction bases left unmatched: 6. CDR1 and CDR2 from the germline V gene are SQVTM and ANQGSEA. The length of the CDR3 is 13 residues. Written as DNA, the CDR3 is TGCAGCGTTGGTACTAGCGGATCATACGAGCAGTACTTC. The encoded protein is CSVGTSGSYEQYF.

The chain recombines TRBV30 with TRBJ1-5, with D tentatively TRBD1 (5 bases). The germline V gene encodes CDR1 GTSNPN and CDR2 SVGIG (reference sequence). The CDR3 is made up of 14 amino acids. The ends were cut back, 0 bases at V and 6 bases at J, with 12 bases in the middle. CDR3 region: CAWSVGGSVQPQHF. Written as DNA, the CDR3 is TGTGCCTGGAGTGTGGGGGGAAGCGTTCAGCCCCAGCATTTT.

This chain connects TRBV11-1 to TRBJ2-2; 10 bases map to TRBD1. This CDR3 is built from 17 residues. CDR1 and CDR2 from the germline V gene are SGHAT and FQDESV (reference sequence). With 1 base clipped from V and 5 bases from J, the junction kept 7 bases outside the gene matches. CDR3 sequence: CASSLGRGTGETGELFF. In nucleotides, the CDR3 is TGTGCCAGCAGCTTAGGGCGGGGGACAGGGGAGACCGGGGAGCTGTTTTTT.

The CDR3 sequence is CASSLTDYGYTF. CDR3 nucleotides: TGTGCCAGCAGCTTGACAGACTATGGCTACACCTTC. The chain joins TRBV5-6 to TRBJ1-2; D unclear. Germline values: CDR1 SGHDT, CDR2 YYEEEE. This CDR3 is built from 12 residues. The V gene lost 1 base and the J gene lost 3 bases, with 4 bases spanning the gap.

The chain has TRBV4-1 and TRBJ2-7; no firm D call. The ends were cut back, 0 bases at V and 4 bases at J, with 7 bases in the middle. The CDR3 is made up of 13 amino acids. From germline, CDR1 is MGHRA and CDR2 YSYEKL. CDR3 nucleotide sequence: TGCGCCAGCAGCCAAGATCTGCGGTACGAGCAGTACTTC. Its protein product is CASSQDLRYEQYF.

V is TRBV27 and J is TRBJ2-3, with a tentative D call TRBD2 (6 bases). CDR1 is MNHEY and CDR2 is SMNVEV in the germline V gene (reference sequence). The V end was cut by 2 bases, the J end by 6 bases, with 12 bases between. The CDR3 is made up of 14 amino acids. This CDR3 reads CASSLGGPLDTQYF. The CDR3 bases are TGTGCCAGCAGTTTAGGAGGGCCTCTCGATACGCAGTATTTT.

This rearrangement joins TRBV4-1 to TRBJ1-2, with a possible D match to TRBD1 (5 bases). The germline V gene has CDR1 MGHRA and CDR2 YSYEKL. This CDR3 region has 15 residues. V dropped 1 base and J dropped 3 bases, with 12 bases sitting between them. The CDR3 spells CASSQVRGRDYGYTF. The CDR3 coding sequence is TGCGCCAGCAGCCAAGTGCGGGGGAGGGACTATGGCTACACCTTC.

The chain employs TRBV19 and TRBJ1-5; TRBD1 matches at 8 bases. Germline trimming cut 5 bases from V and 7 bases from J; bases unmatched to any gene: 4. The germline V gene has CDR1 LNHDA and CDR2 SQIVND (reference sequence). The CDR3 length is 13 residues. Here the CDR3 reads CASSGQGGQPQHF. The CDR3 DNA sequence: TGTGCCAGTAGTGGACAGGGAGGACAGCCCCAGCATTTT.

Here the CDR3 reads CASSLNGQGATYNEQFF. CDR3 DNA sequence: TGTGCCAGCAGTTTAAACGGACAGGGGGCCACCTACAATGAGCAGTTCTTC. The rearrangement joins TRBV27 to TRBJ2-1; 11 bases align to TRBD1. CDR3 size: 17 residues. Germline CDR1 is MNHEY and CDR2 is SMNVEV (reference sequence). V dropped 2 bases and J dropped 2; count of bases not matched to a gene: 5.

The chain links TRBV6-1 to TRBJ2-3, with D hard to call. Per the germline V gene, CDR1 is MNHNS and CDR2 is SASEGT. V lost 2 bases to trimming and J lost 6 bases, with 15 bases between them. CDR3 size: 15 residues. For the CDR3, the DNA is TGTGCCAGCAGTGAATCATCTCACCCGGTGGATACGCAGTATTTT. It encodes CASSESSHPVDTQYF.

The J gene is TRBJ2-5, the V gene TRBV11-3; TRBD2 matches at 16 bases. The CDR3 is 17 amino acids. V dropped 3 bases and J dropped 5; count of bases not matched to a gene: 6. Germline loops: CDR1 SGHNT, CDR2 YENEEA. The CDR3 nucleotides read TGTGCCAGCAGCTTGGGGACTAGCGGGAGGGCTCGGGAGACCCAGTACTTC. It specifies CASSLGTSGRARETQYF.

The gene calls are TRBV5-6 and TRBJ2-7, with 11 bases identical to TRBD2. Looked up from germline, CDR1 is SGHDT and CDR2 is YYEEEE. The CDR3 length is 17 residues. V lost 2 bases and J lost 3; bases outside the gene matches: 10. CDR3 sequence: CASSFSGTSGIRYEQYF. The CDR3 DNA sequence: TGTGCCAGCAGCTTTTCCGGGACTAGCGGAATCCGCTACGAGCAGTACTTC.